The clone carrying this TCR beta chain appeared many times. The antigen remains undetermined. The data derive from a study of regulatory T cells in long-lasting Graves disease. General observations from the study: Persistent disease showed a preference for TRBV28, TRBJ1-2 and TRBJ2-5. The work looked only at peripheral blood and did not look at thyroid tissue. Persistent Graves' patients possessed reduced TCR diversity relative to recently diagnosed ones.

CDR3 regions were amplified by Arm-PCR using iRepertoire HTBI primers to build TCR beta libraries. TCRdb re-derived calls from the multiplex PCR reads in MiXCR, one entry per CDR3 protein. The sample gives 500,000 to 700,000 distinct CDR3 sequences, 25% to 35% of which show up once; under 55% is in the top ten. Time point described: persistent/refractory GD, antithyroid drugs over 5 years with positive TRAb. Scientists built the TCR library using RNA that was extracted from PBMCs. One endocrinology department in Xi'an, China, was where patients came from. The CDR3 contains 15 residues. The V gene end was trimmed by 3 bases and the J gene end by 1 base; junction bases not matched to a gene: 4. CDR1 MDHEN and CDR2 SYDVKM come from the germline V gene.

The chain recombines TRBV28 with TRBJ2-5; 8 bases are a match to TRBD2. The specimen comprised peripheral blood mononuclear cells (PBMCs), sampled when the disease was refractory, from a patient treated with antithyroid drugs. The TCR comes from a female donor with Graves disease. CDR3 coding DNA: TGTGCCAGCAGTTTGACTAGCGTAGGCCAAGAGACCCAGTACTTC. As protein: CASSLTSVGQETQYF.